The following is a T cell receptor beta chain sequence with its context. Antigen unknown. CD45RO negativity and positive selection for CCR7 defined naive CD8 cells, a population that excluded terminally differentiated effector memory CD45RA+ cells. Germline-derived CDR1 and CDR2 are MNHEY and SMNVEV (reference sequence). With 1 base removed from V and 6 bases from J, the gap between germline ends came to 13 bases. The CDR3 loop spans 14 amino acids. This sample is drawn from a study of shared clonotypes between healthy human individuals. About the research overall: Samples came from a couple of female and a few male donors aged 18 to 49.

Findings and limits, study-wide: The researchers took only blood, and tissue repertoires probably look different.

TCRdb keeps only in-frame clones here, not all; method: immunoSEQ multiplex PCR. The data contain about 2.1 million clones, about 93% of them seen just once; the ten biggest clones take up about 1.6%. The J gene is TRBJ2-7, the V gene TRBV27, with D possibly matching TRBD2 (5 bases). The clonotype comes from a man between 18 and 29 years old in good health. Some clones in this sample may be carry-over from other donors' samples. Sequenced input: naive CD8+ T cells from PBMCs. CDR3: CASSLFGEFGEQYF. The CDR3 coding sequence is TGTGCCAGCAGTTTATTTGGGGAGTTCGGCGAGCAGTACTTC.